The sequence of this T cell receptor (beta chain) was determined in a study of technical replicates of blood from a handful of donors. Repertoires were generated with immunoSEQ multiplex PCR, while TCRdb's copy carries only in-frame clones and drops some. The repertoire consists of about 61,000 clones, with around 87% occurring once and the leading ten covering 5.2%. With 6 bases removed from V and 7 bases from J, the gap between germline ends came to 7 bases. The germline gives CDR1 MNHEY, CDR2 SMNVEV (reference sequence). CDR3 length equals 12 residues. V is TRBV27 and J is TRBJ1-6; a weak D match, TRBD1 (5 bases). This TCR was sampled from a human donor in good health. Some clones in this sample may be carry-over from other donors' samples. Sample: PBMCs. CDR3 coding DNA: TGTGCCAGCAGGCCAGGGAATTCACCCCTCCACTTT. Translating gives CASRPGNSPLHF.